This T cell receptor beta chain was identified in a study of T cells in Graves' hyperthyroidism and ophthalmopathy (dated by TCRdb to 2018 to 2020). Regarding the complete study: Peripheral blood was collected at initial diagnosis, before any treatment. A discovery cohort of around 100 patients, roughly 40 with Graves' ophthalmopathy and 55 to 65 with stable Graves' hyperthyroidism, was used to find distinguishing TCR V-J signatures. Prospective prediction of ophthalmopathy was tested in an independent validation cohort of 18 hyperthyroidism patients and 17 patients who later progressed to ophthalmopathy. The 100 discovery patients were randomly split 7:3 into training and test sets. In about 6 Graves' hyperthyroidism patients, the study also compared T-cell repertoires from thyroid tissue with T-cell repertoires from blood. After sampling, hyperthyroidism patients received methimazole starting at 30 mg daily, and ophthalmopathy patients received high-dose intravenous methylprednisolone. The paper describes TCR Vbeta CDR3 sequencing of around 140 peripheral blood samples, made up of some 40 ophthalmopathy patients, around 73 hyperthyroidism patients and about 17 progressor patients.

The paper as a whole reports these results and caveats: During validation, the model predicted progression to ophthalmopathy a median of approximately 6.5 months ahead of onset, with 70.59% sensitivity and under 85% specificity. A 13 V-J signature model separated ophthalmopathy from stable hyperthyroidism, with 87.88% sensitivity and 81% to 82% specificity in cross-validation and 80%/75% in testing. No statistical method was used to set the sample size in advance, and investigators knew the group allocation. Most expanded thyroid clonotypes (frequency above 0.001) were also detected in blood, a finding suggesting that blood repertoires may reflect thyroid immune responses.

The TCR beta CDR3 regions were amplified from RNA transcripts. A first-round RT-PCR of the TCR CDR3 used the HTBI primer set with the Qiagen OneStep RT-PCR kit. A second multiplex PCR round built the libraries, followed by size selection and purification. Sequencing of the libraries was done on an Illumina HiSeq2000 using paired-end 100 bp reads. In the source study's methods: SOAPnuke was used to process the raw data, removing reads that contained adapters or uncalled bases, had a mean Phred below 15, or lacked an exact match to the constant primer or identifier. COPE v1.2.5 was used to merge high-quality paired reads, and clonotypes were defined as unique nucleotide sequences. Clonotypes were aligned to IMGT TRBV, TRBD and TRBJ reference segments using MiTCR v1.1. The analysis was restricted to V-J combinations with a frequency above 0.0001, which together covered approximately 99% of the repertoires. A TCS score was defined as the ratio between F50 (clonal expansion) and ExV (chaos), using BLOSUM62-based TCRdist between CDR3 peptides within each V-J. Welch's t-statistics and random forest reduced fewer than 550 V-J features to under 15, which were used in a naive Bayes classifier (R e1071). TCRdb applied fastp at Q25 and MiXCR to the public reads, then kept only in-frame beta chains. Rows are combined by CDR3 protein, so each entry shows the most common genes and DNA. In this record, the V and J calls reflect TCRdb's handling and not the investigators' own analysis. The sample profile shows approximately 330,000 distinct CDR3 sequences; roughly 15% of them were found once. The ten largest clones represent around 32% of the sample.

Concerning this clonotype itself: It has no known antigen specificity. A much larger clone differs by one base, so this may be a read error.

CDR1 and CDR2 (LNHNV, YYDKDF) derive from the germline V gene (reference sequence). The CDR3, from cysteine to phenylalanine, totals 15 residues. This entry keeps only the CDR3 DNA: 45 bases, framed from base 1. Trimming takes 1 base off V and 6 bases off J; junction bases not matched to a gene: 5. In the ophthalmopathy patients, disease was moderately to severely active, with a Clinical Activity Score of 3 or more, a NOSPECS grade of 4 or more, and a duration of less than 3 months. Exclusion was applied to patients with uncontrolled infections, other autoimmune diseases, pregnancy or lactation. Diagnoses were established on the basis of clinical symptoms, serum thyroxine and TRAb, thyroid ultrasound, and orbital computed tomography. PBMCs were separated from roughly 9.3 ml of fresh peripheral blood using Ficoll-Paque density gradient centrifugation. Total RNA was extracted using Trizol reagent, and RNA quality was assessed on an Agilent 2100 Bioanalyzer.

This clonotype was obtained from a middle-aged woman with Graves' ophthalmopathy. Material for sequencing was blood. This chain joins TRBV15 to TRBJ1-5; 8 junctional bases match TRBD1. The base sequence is TGTGCCACCAGCAGAGCCCGACAGGGGCTTCAGCCCCAGCATTTT. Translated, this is CATSRARQGLQPQHF.